The entry below describes one T cell receptor beta chain. What this receptor recognizes is not known. No clone much larger than this one lies a single base away; base qualities are absent. Collaborating institutions collected whole blood in K2EDTA tubes following their own protocols. For TCRbeta analysis, collaborator samples were shipped as frozen whole blood, as isolated PBMCs, or as DNA extracted from either sample type. The sample is drawn from a study of blood T cell repertoires in COVID-19 (dated by TCRdb to the early 2020s). About the study as a whole: Collaborator samples came from the United States, Italy and Spain and covered acute and convalescent phases of COVID-19. The prospective study material was composed of cDNA or gDNA derived from T cells, B-cell-depleted T cells, or PBMCs. Where available, HLA class I and class II types were taken from metadata supplied by the sample provider and were not determined by assay-based typing. The repertoires were released in a freely available public database meant as a resource for research on the immune response to SARS-CoV-2. Nearly every sample came with metadata listing a de-identified subject ID, COVID-19 status, age in years and sex. The dataset comprised deeply sampled blood TCRbeta repertoires from subjects exposed to, actively infected with, or recovered from COVID-19. The samples were drawn from the first 160 participants of the ongoing ImmuneRACE study and from about 1,200 subjects provided by 6 global collaborators. The paper's findings and limits, for the study overall: Clinical and demographic metadata were provided uncurated, with the amount varying by source and participant.

The immunoSEQ Assay, a bias-controlled multiplex PCR, was used to amplify TCRbeta CDR3 regions from genomic DNA. The authors processed their data as follows. The number of nucleated cells in each sample was estimated from the amplification of reference gene primers within the assay. Sequence reads were collapsed and filtered to measure the absolute abundance of every unique TCRbeta CDR3 rearrangement. Productive Simpson clonality was computed per sample as the square root of Simpson's diversity index over productive rearrangements. Held by TCRdb, this immuneACCESS table contains in-frame sequences only and omits some clones. Under half of the omission traces to an unresolved V gene where checked; the cause of the rest is unknown. D and trimming come from the DNA, and the V and J calls and clone size come from that table. The sample data list 110,000 or so clones, and approximately 87% of these were observed just once. The ten biggest clones cover about 18% of the sample.

The sample taken for sequencing was peripheral blood. The sequence came from a woman aged 55-70 years with acute or convalescent COVID-19.

The CDR3 reads CASSTRGGYNEQFF. The sequence in DNA is TGTGCCAGCAGCACCCGCGGGGGATACAATGAGCAGTTCTTC. The rearrangement joined TRBV3-1 (or the pseudogene TRBV3-2) to TRBJ2-1, with TRBD2 matching 7 junction bases. Germline trimming amounts to 5 bases on V and 4 bases on J, with 5 as the count of junction bases outside the gene matches. CDR1 and CDR2 are drawn from the germline V gene (reference sequence): LGHDT, YNNKEL. The CDR3 covers 14 residues, taking in both the cysteine and the phenylalanine. CDR3 DNA is the only sequence kept; it has 42 bases, read in frame from the first base.